The 6 T cell receptor beta chains below all came from one sample that was sequenced in a study of T-cell reconstitution after alpha-beta-depleted transplantation in children. Using unique molecular identifiers, the investigators prepared the TCRbeta library. TCRdb redid the calling of the PCR reads with MiXCR, one entry per CDR3 protein. Counted here are fewer than 120,000 distinct CDR3 sequences, 10% occurring once; the ten biggest clones make up approximately 7.6%. Sequencing used PBMCs from the stem cell graft donor, obtained from the stem cell graft. The source is a human donor who donated a stem cell graft to a child with acute lymphoblastic leukemia.

In its sample, this clonotype was seen many times. The chain joins TRBV12-3 or TRBV12-4 to TRBJ1-6; D unclear. The CDR3 has 14 residues. V was shortened by 6 bases and J by 5 bases, with 11 bases between the two germline ends. CDR3: CASRIGLDNSPLHF. The CDR3 DNA is TGTGCCAGCAGAATCGGACTTGATAATTCACCCCTCCACTTT.

There are many counts of this clonotype. This chain connects TRBV10-2 to TRBJ2-1; D not certain. The CDR3 runs to 15 residues. Trimming removed 6 bases at V and 0 bases at J, with 12 bases between. Germline CDR1 WSHSY, CDR2 SAAADI. The CDR3 nucleotides are TGCGCCAGCAGGAAAGCAGGAAACTCCTACAATGAGCAGTTCTTC. The encoded protein is CASRKAGNSYNEQFF.

There are many counts of this clonotype. The CDR3 coding sequence is TGTGCCAGCACAGGACGGGACTCCTACAATGAGCAGTTCTTC. It codes for CASTGRDSYNEQFF. The chain is built from TRBV6-1 and TRBJ2-1; tentative D call: TRBD2 (5 bases). Germline V gives CDR1 MNHNS, CDR2 SASEGT. Trimming took 7 bases from V and 0 from J, leaving 10 bases between them. This CDR3 region has 14 residues.

This clonotype has at least ten counts. The chain recombines TRBV5-1 with TRBJ2-7, with unresolved D. With 4 bases removed from V and 1 base from J, the gap between germline ends came to 9 bases. The germline CDR1 and CDR2 sequences are SGHRS and YFSETQ. CDR3 length equals 13 residues. The CDR3 DNA follows: TGCGCCAGCAGCGTCGGATTATCCTACGAGCAGTACTTC. Translation gives CASSVGLSYEQYF.

This clonotype was detected many times. The V call is TRBV12-5, the J call TRBJ1-1; D unclear. V was clipped by 5 bases and J by 1 base, with 8 bases between them. Germline V gene data show CDR1 as LGHNT and CDR2 as FRNRAP. This CDR3 is 13 amino acids long. CDR3 coding DNA: TGTGCTAGTGGTGACAACCGGAACACTGAAGCTTTCTTT. It codes for CASGDNRNTEAFF. Filled out from reference TRBV12-5 and TRBJ1-1, the complete variable domain reads DARVTQTPRHKVTEMGQEVTMRCQPILGHNTVFWYRQTMMQGLELLAYFRNRAPLDDSGMPKDRFSAEMPDATLATLKIQPSEPRDSAVYFCASGDNRNTEAFFGQGTRLTVV.

This clonotype was detected many times. The chain joins TRBV4-3 to TRBJ1-5; D remains unclear. In germline, CDR1 is LGHNA, CDR2 YSLEER. V shed 0 bases and J shed 12 bases, with 9 bases lying between them. The CDR3 has 12 residues. CDR3 in amino acids: CASSQDRPIQHF. CDR3 DNA sequence: TGCGCCAGCAGCCAAGACAGGCCGATCCAGCATTTT.